This entry is about one TCR beta chain. The target antigen is unknown. This sample stems from a study of breast tumors, draining lymph nodes, adjacent tissues. Study findings and constraints: Compared with lymph nodes, tumors were less diverse; compared with nontumor tissue, more.

Germline V gene lookup returns CDR1 SGDLS and CDR2 YYNGEE. V shed 4 bases and J shed 1 base, with 16 bases lying between them. The CDR3 has 16 residues. The lymph nodes were axillary draining lymph nodes from breast cancer patients. One entry per CDR3 protein results from TCRdb running MiXCR on the multiplex PCR reads. The table has 150,000 to 200,000 distinct CDR3 sequences, 30% to 35% seen once. The V gene is TRBV9, the J gene TRBJ2-3; possible D gene TRBD2, 6 bases. Sequenced sample: axillary lymph node tissue. This TCR was recovered from a female donor with breast cancer. Some clones in this sample may be carry-over from other donors' samples. CDR3 amino acids: CASSLSPGEGTDTQYF. The CDR3, as DNA: TGTGCCAGCAGCCTCTCCCCGGGGGAAGGCACAGATACGCAGTATTTT.